The next 5 T cell receptor beta chains were all read from a single sample in a study of blood T cell repertoires in COVID-19. This table comes from immunoSEQ multiplex PCR, and its TCRdb copy is limited to in-frame clones, with some not included. The sample consists of 150,000 to 200,000 clones, roughly 86% of them appearing once. Material for sequencing was PBMCs or T cells enriched from blood (not recorded which). All receptors derive from a woman between 40 and 50 years old in a cohort exposed to, infected with or recovered from COVID-19 (not recorded which).

This clone was observed once. The chain combines TRBV5-1 with TRBJ2-7, with TRBD1 matching 12 bases. CDR1 is SGHRS and CDR2 is YFSETQ in the germline V gene. This CDR3 is 17 amino acids long. Trimming at V came to 6 bases and at J to 0 bases, leaving 10 bases not matched to a gene. The CDR3 bases are TGCGCCAGCAAAACTCCGGCGGGACAGGGGGCCTCCTACGAGCAGTACTTC. Its protein product is CASKTPAGQGASYEQYF.

J is TRBJ2-3 and V is TRBV6-4; 9 bases line up with TRBD2. Germline V gives CDR1 MRHNA, CDR2 SNTAGT. With V trimmed by 3 bases and J by 1 base, 2 bases remained unmatched. The CDR3 runs to 15 residues. The DNA of the CDR3 is TGTGCCAGCAGTGAGGTAGCGGGGGGCACAGATACGCAGTATTTT. Its protein is CASSEVAGGTDTQYF.

The chain links TRBV7-2 to TRBJ2-2, with D tentatively TRBD1 (5 bases). Looked up from germline, CDR1 is SGHTA and CDR2 is FQGNSA. The CDR3 covers 17 residues. V lost 5 bases and J 0 bases, leaving 16 bases between the germline ends. CDR3 in amino acids: CASSQNQGTSNTGELFF. The CDR3 DNA follows: TGTGCCAGCAGCCAAAATCAGGGTACGTCGAACACCGGGGAGCTGTTTTTT.

The chain employs TRBV4-1 and TRBJ1-1; TRBD1 matches at 8 bases. V was pared by 5 bases and J by 1 base, with 3 bases of the junction left unmatched. Per the germline V gene, CDR1 is MGHRA and CDR2 is YSYEKL. The CDR3 spans 14 residues. This chain's CDR3 is CASSSGQGNTEAFF. DNA for the CDR3: TGCGCCAGCAGCTCTGGACAGGGGAACACTGAAGCTTTCTTT.

The V gene is TRBV4-2, the J gene TRBJ1-1; no clear D. Germline loops: CDR1 LGHNA, CDR2 YNFKEQ. This CDR3 is 15 amino acids long. The V end lost 0 bases, the J end lost 1 base, and 9 bases lay between the germline ends. CDR3 in amino acids: CASSQDREKNTEAFF. The DNA for the CDR3 is TGTGCCAGCAGCCAAGATCGAGAGAAGAACACTGAAGCTTTCTTT.